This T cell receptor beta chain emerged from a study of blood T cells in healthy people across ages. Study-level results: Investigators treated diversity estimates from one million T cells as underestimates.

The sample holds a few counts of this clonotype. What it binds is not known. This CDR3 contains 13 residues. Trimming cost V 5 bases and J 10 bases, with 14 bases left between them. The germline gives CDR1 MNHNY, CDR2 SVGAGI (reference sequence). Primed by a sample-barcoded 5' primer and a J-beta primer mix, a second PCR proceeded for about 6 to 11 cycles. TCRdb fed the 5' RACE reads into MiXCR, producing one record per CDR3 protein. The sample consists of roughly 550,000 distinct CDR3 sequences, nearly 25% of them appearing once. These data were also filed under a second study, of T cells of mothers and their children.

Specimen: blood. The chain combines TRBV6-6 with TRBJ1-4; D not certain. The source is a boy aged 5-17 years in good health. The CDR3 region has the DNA TGTGCCAGCAGTAGGAGTTTTGAGGGAAAACTGTTTTTT. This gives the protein CASSRSFEGKLFF.